The source of this T cell receptor beta chain is a study of T-cell reconstitution after alpha-beta-depleted transplantation in children. Study conclusions and caveats: Diversity of TCRbeta at day 60 was high in some patients, arising from surviving recipient T cells and thymic progenitors. Newly produced T cells mostly accounted for T-cell counts and diversity one year post-transplant. Several hundred expanded graft clones reportedly supplied alpha-beta T cells about two months after transplant.

The CDR3 is made up of 14 amino acids. The V and J ends lost 5 bases and 3 bases respectively, with 13 bases between them. Germline values: CDR1 SGHRS, CDR2 YFSETQ. During its preparation, the TCRbeta library received unique molecular identifiers. MiXCR, applied by TCRdb to the PCR reads, yields one record per CDR3 protein. This table holds about 980,000 distinct CDR3 sequences, 25% to 30% found once. Comment on this clonotype: Its antigen remains unknown.

The sequence was obtained from a boy younger than two who had a stem cell transplant for SCID, so the T cells may come from the graft donor. The rearrangement joins TRBV5-1 to TRBJ2-3, with D hard to call. The sample consisted of PBMCs, mostly from graft donor cells, taken 360 days after TCRalphabeta/CD19-depleted stem cell transplant. The CDR3 DNA sequence: TGCGCCAGCAGTTCGCTAGATGGGACAGATACGCAGTATTTT. Translation gives CASSSLDGTDTQYF.